This T cell receptor beta chain was identified in a study of OX40 agonist ivuxolimab in advanced cancers. Whole-study results and caveats: Also present in some nonresponders was a low level of normalized T-cell clonal expansion. At doses 0.1 to 3.0 mg/kg, CD4+ and CD8+ clones expanded.

Clones were read by immunoSEQ multiplex PCR, and TCRdb kept only the in-frame ones, dropping some. The table shows 35,000 to 40,000 clones, with roughly 82% occurring only once. The CDR3 extends over 11 amino acids. The V end was cut by 3 bases, the J end by 7 bases, with 6 bases between. Germline CDR1 is MNHEY and CDR2 is SMNVEV (reference sequence). Systemic immunosuppression or autoimmune disease history was grounds to exclude patients. Samples of blood were obtained at baseline, on cycle 4 day 1, and on cycle 7 day 1. This clone was observed a handful of times. Its matching antigen is unknown. The specimen was CD4+ or CD8+ T cells sorted from blood, collected in a trial of the OX40 agonist ivuxolimab. This receptor was taken from an adult with an advanced solid tumor such as melanoma, head and neck, liver or kidney cancer. The rearrangement joins TRBV27 to TRBJ1-1, with D unclear. Here the CDR3 reads CASSFLGEAFF. The CDR3 bases are TGTGCCAGCAGTTTCCTGGGTGAAGCTTTCTTT.